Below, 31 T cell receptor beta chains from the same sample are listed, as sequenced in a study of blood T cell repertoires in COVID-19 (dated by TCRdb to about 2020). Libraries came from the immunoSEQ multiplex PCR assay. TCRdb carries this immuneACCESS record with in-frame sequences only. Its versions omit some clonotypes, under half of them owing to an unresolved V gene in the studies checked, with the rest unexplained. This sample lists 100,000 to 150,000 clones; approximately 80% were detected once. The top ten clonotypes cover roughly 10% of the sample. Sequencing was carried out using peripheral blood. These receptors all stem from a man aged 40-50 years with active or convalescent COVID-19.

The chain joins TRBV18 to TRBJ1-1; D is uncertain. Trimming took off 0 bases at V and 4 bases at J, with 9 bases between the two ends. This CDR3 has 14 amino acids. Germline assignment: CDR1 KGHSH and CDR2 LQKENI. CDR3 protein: CASSPPTRVTEAFF. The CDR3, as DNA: TGTGCCAGCTCACCACCGACCCGGGTCACTGAAGCTTTCTTT.

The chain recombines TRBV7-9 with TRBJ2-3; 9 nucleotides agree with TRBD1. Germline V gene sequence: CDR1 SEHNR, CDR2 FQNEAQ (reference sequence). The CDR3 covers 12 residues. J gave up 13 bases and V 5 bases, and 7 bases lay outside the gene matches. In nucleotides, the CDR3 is TGTGCCAGCAGCGCGGGACAGGGAAAGGAGTATTTT. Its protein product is CASSAGQGKEYF. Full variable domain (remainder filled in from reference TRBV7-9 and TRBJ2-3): DTGVSQNPRHKITKRGQNVTFRCDPISEHNRLYWYRQTLGQGPEFLTYFQNEAQLEKSRLLSDRFSAERPKGSFSTLEIQRTEQGDSAMYLCASSAGQGKEYFGPGTRLTVL.

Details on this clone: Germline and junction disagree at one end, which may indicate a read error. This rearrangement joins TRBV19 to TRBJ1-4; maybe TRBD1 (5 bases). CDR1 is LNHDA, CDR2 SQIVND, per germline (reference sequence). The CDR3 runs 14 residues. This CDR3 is CASSITGTSEKLFF. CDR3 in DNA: TGTGCCAGTAGTATTACGGGGACTAGTGAAAAACTGTTTTTT. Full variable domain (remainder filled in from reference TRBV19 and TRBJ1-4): DGGITQSPKYLFRKEGQNVTLSCEQNLNHDAMYWYRQDPGQGLRLIYYSQIVNDFQKGDIAEGYSVSREKKESFPLTVTSAQKNPTAFYLCASSITGTSEKLFFGSGTQLSVL.

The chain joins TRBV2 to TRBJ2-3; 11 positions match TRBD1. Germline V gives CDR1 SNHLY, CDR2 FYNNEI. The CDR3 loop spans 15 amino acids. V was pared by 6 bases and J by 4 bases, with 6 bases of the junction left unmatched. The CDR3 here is CASSRPGQGADTQYF. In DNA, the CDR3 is TGTGCCAGCAGCCGACCGGGACAGGGGGCAGATACGCAGTATTTT. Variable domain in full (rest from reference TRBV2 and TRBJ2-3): EPEVTQTPSHQVTQMGQEVILRCVPISNHLYFYWYRQILGQKVEFLVSFYNNEISEKSEIFDDQFSVERPDGSNFTLKIRSTKLEDSAMYFCASSRPGQGADTQYFGPGTRLTVL.

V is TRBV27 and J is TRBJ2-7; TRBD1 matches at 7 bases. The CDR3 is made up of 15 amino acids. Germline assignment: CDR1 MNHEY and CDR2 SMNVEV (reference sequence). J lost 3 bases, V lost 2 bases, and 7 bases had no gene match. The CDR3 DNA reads TGTGCCAGCAGTTTACTCGGGACAGCCGGCTACGAGCAGTACTTC. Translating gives CASSLLGTAGYEQYF.

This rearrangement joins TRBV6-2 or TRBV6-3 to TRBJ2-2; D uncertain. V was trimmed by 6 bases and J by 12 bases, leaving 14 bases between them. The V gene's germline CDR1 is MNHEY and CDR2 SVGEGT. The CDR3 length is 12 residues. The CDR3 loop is CASSRTALQLFF. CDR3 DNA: TGTGCCAGCAGCCGTACAGCATTACAGCTGTTTTTT.

CDR3 DNA: TGCGCCAGCAGGGACAGGGCAGATAATGAGCAGTTCTTC. Translated: CASRDRADNEQFF. The gene calls are TRBV5-1 and TRBJ2-1; 8 bases agree with TRBD1. This CDR3 is built from 13 residues. The germline CDR1 and CDR2 sequences are SGHRS and YFSETQ. Trimming at V came to 5 bases and at J to 7 bases, leaving 5 bases not matched to a gene.

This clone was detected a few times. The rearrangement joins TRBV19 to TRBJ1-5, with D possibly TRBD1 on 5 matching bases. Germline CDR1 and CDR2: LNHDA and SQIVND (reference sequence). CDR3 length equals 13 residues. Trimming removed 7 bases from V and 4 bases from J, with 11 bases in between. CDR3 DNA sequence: TGTGCCAGTACCCGACAGCTTAATCAGCCCCAGCATTTT. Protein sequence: CASTRQLNQPQHF.

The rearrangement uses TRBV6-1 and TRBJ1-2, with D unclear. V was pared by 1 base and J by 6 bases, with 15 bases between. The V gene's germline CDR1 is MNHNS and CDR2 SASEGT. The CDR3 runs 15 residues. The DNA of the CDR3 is TGTGCCAGCAGTGAAGGGACCGTCGGGAAAAATGGCTACACCTTC. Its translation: CASSEGTVGKNGYTF.

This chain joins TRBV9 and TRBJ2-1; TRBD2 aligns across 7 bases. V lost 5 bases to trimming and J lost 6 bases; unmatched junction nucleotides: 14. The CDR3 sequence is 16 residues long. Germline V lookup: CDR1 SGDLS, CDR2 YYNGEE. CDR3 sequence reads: CASSPQSGTWPNEQFF. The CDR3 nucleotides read TGTGCCAGCAGTCCCCAAAGCGGGACCTGGCCCAATGAGCAGTTCTTC.

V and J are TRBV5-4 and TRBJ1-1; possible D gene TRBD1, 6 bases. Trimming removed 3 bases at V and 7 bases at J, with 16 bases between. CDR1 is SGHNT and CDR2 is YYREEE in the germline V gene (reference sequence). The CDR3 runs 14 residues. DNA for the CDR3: TGTGCCAGCAGCTGGGACACCAAAGGGGGTGAAGCTTTCTTT. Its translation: CASSWDTKGGEAFF.

The CDR3 region is CASLEGVNTEAFF. The CDR3 DNA follows: TGTGCCAGCCTAGAAGGGGTGAACACTGAAGCTTTCTTT. The chain recombines TRBV5-4 with TRBJ1-1, with D possibly TRBD1 on 5 matching bases. Germline V gene data show CDR1 as SGHNT and CDR2 as YYREEE (reference sequence). The CDR3 sequence is 13 residues long. V was cut by 7 bases and J by 0 bases, with 10 bases left in between.

The CDR3 protein is CASSYRDSTPGELFF. The CDR3 DNA reads TGTGCCAGCAGTTACCGGGACAGCACCCCCGGGGAGCTGTTTTTT. This sequence joins TRBV6-5 and TRBJ2-2; the match to TRBD1 covers 7 bases. J lost 6 bases, V lost 2 bases, and 6 bases had no gene match. CDR3 length equals 15 residues. From germline, CDR1 is MNHEY and CDR2 SVGAGI.

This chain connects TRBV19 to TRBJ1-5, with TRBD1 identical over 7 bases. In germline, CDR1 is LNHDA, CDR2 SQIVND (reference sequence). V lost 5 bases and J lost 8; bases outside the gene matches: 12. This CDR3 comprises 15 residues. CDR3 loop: CASSRDRPPREPQHF. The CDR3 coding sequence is TGTGCCAGTAGTCGGGACAGACCTCCGAGGGAGCCCCAGCATTTT.

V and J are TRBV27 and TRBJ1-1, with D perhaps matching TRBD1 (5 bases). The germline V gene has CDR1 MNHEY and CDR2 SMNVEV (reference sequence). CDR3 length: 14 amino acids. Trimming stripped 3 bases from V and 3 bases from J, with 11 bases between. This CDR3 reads CASSFKQAYTEAFF. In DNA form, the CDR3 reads TGTGCCAGCAGTTTCAAACAGGCGTACACTGAAGCTTTCTTT.

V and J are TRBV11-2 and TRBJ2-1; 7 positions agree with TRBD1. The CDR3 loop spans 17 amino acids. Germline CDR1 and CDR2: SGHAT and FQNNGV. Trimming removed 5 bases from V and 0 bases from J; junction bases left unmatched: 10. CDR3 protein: CASSPSPGQSSYNEQFF. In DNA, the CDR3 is TGTGCCAGCAGCCCTTCACCGGGACAGAGCTCCTACAATGAGCAGTTCTTC.

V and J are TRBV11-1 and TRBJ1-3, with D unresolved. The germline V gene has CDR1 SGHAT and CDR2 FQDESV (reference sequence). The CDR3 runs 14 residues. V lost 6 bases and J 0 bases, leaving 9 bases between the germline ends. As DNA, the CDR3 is TGTGCCAGCAGTTTAAGCCACTCTGGAAACACCATATATTTT. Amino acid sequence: CASSLSHSGNTIYF.

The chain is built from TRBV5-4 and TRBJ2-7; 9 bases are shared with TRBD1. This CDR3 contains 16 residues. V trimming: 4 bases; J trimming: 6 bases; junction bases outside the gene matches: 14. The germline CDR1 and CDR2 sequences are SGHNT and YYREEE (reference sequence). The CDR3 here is CASSTGQGLLQGEQYF. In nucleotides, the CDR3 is TGTGCCAGCAGCACGGGACAGGGCCTTTTACAGGGCGAGCAGTACTTC.

The CDR3 nucleotides read TGTGCCAGCTATGGGGGACAGGGATCACCCCTCCACTTT. It translates to CASYGGQGSPLHF. J is TRBJ1-6 and V is TRBV19, with 9 positions matching TRBD1. Germline V CDR1 and CDR2: LNHDA, SQIVND (reference sequence). J was trimmed by 10 bases and V by 9 bases; bases with no gene match: 7. The CDR3 is 13 residues long.

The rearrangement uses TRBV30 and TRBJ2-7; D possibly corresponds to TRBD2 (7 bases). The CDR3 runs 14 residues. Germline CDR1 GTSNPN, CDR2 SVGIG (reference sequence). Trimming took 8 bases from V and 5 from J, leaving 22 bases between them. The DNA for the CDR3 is TGTGCCCGAGGGGGGGGGTCCCGCGAGGACGAGCAGTACTTC. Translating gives CARGGGSREDEQYF.

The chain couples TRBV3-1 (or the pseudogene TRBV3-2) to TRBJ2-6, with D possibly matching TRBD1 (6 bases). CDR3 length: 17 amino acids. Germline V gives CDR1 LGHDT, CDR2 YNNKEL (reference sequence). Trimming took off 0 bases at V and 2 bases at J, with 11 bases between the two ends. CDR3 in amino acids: CASSQDQPGAGANVLTF. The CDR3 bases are TGTGCCAGCAGCCAAGATCAGCCAGGGGCTGGGGCCAACGTCCTGACTTTC.

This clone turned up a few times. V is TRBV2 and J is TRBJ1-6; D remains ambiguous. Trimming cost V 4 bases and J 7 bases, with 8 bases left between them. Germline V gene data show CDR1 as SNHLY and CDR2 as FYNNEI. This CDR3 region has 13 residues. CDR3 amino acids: CASSVSSNSPLHF. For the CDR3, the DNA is TGTGCCAGCAGTGTGAGCTCGAATTCACCCCTCCACTTT. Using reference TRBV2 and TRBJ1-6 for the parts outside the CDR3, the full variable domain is EPEVTQTPSHQVTQMGQEVILRCVPISNHLYFYWYRQILGQKVEFLVSFYNNEISEKSEIFDDQFSVERPDGSNFTLKIRSTKLEDSAMYFCASSVSSNSPLHFGNGTRLTVT.

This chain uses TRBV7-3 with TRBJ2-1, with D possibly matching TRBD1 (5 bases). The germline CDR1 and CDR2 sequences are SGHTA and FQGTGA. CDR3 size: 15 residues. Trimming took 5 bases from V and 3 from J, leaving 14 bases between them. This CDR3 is CASSRDKDSYNEQFF. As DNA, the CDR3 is TGTGCCAGCAGCCGAGACAAAGACAGCTACAATGAGCAGTTCTTC. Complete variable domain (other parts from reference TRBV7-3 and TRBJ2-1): GAGVSQTPSNKVTEKGKYVELRCDPISGHTALYWYRQSLGQGPEFLIYFQGTGAADDSGLPNDRFFAVRPEGSVSTLKIQRTERGDSAVYLCASSRDKDSYNEQFFGPGTRLTVL.

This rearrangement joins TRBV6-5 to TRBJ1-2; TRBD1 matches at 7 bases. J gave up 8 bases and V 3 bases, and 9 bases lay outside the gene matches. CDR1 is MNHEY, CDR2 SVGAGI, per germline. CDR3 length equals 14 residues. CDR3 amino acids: CASSYKTGAGGYTF. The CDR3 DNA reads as TGTGCCAGCAGTTATAAAACAGGGGCAGGGGGCTACACCTTC.

The CDR3 spells CASSDRAKNIQYF. In DNA, the CDR3 is TGTGCCAGCAGCGACAGGGCCAAAAACATTCAGTACTTC. The J gene is TRBJ2-4, the V gene TRBV3-1 (or the pseudogene TRBV3-2); weak D call: TRBD1 (6 bases). Germline values: CDR1 LGHDT, CDR2 YNNKEL (reference sequence). This CDR3 comprises 13 residues. Trimming took 5 bases from V and 1 from J, leaving 6 bases between them.

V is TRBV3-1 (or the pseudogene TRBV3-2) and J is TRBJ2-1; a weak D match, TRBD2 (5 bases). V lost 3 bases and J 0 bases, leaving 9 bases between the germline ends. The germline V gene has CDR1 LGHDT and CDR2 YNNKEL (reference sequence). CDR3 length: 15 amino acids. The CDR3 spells CASSHRRTSYNEQFF. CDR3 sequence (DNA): TGTGCCAGCAGCCATCGGAGGACCTCCTACAATGAGCAGTTCTTC.

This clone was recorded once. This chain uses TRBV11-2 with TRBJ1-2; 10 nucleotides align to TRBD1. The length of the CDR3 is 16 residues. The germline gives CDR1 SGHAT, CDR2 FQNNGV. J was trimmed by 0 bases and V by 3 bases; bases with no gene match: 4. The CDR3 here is CASSFPGTGANYGYTF. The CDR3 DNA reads TGTGCCAGCAGCTTTCCCGGGACAGGGGCTAACTATGGCTACACCTTC.

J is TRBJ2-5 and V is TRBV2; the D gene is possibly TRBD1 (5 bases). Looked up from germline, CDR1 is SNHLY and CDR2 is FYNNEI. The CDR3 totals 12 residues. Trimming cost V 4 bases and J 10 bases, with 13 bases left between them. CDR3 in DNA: TGTGCCAGCAGTGGTGTAAGGGGTGACCAGTACTTC. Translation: CASSGVRGDQYF.

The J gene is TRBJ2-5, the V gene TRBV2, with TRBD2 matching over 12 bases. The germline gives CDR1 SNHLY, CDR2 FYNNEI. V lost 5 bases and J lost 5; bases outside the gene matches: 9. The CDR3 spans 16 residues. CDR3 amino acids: CASSISSGGGRETQYF. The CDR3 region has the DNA TGTGCCAGCAGTATATCTAGCGGGGGGGGTAGGGAGACCCAGTACTTC.

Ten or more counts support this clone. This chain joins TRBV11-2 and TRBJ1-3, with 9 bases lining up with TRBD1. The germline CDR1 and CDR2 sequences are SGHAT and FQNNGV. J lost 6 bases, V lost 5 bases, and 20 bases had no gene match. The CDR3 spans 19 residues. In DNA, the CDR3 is TGTGCCAGCAGCCCCCTCGGGTTTGGGGGACAGGGTGGTGAAAACACCATATATTTT. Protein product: CASSPLGFGGQGGENTIYF.

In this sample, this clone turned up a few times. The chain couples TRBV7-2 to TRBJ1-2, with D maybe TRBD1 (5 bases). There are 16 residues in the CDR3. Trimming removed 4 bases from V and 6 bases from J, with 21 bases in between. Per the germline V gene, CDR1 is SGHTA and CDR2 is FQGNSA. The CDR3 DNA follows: TGTGCCAGCAGCTCCGGATTGGTCCAGGGATCCCATGGCTACACCTTC. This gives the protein CASSSGLVQGSHGYTF.